What follows are 14 T cell receptor beta chains derived from one specimen sequenced in a study of shared clonotypes between healthy human individuals. TCRdb's table, derived via immunoSEQ multiplex PCR, lists solely in-frame clones and lacks some. Of over a million clones listed, roughly 74% are singletons. The sample consisted of memory CD4+ T cells from PBMCs. Documented subset: CD45RA-negative fraction. The receptors originated from a man aged 18 to 29 in good health. Some clones in this sample may be carry-over from other donors' samples.

CDR3: CASSPPDRETQYF. CDR3 bases: TGTGCCAGCAGTCCCCCTGACAGAGAGACCCAGTACTTC. J is TRBJ2-5 and V is TRBV28; D is perhaps TRBD1 (5 bases). This CDR3 is 13 amino acids long. Germline-derived CDR1 and CDR2 are MDHEN and SYDVKM. The V end was cut by 5 bases, the J end by 4 bases, with 11 bases between. Filled out from reference TRBV28 and TRBJ2-5, the complete variable domain reads DVKVTQSSRYLVKRTGEKVFLECVQDMDHENMFWYRQDPGLGLRLIYFSYDVKMKEKGDIPEGYSVSREKKERFSLILESASTNQTSMYLCASSPPDRETQYFGPGTRLLVL.

The chain combines TRBV29-1 with TRBJ2-1; possibly TRBD2 for D (6 bases). V was trimmed by 8 bases and J by 5 bases, leaving 13 bases between them. The CDR3 is 12 residues long. The V gene's germline CDR1 is SQVTM and CDR2 ANQGSEA. The CDR3 DNA reads as TGCAGCCCCGGCGGAGGGAACAATGAGCAGTTCTTC. Translating gives CSPGGGNNEQFF.

This chain connects TRBV2 to TRBJ2-2; possibly TRBD2 for D (6 bases). The CDR3 runs to 16 residues. Trimming removed 6 bases at V and 3 bases at J, with 17 bases between. Germline V gene lookup returns CDR1 SNHLY and CDR2 FYNNEI. The CDR3 DNA is TGTGCCAGCAGAGGAGGGGACGGTCTCGACACCGGGGAGCTGTTTTTT. Protein: CASRGGDGLDTGELFF.

This clone was picked up a small number of times. This sequence joins TRBV10-3 and TRBJ2-1, with TRBD1 identical over 10 bases. This CDR3 contains 14 residues. V dropped 5 bases and J dropped 10; count of bases not matched to a gene: 8. In germline, CDR1 is ENHRY, CDR2 SYGVKD. This chain's CDR3 is CAISPGQGTYEQFF. The CDR3 nucleotides read TGTGCCATCAGTCCGGGACAGGGGACGTACGAGCAGTTCTTC.

The J gene is TRBJ1-1, the V gene TRBV5-1; tentatively, D is TRBD1 (5 bases). Germline-derived CDR1 and CDR2 are SGHRS and YFSETQ. V was pared by 3 bases and J by 1 base, with 10 bases between. The CDR3 is made up of 14 amino acids. The CDR3 here is CASSWGDWNTEAFF. The DNA for the CDR3 is TGCGCCAGCAGCTGGGGGGACTGGAACACTGAAGCTTTCTTT.

The chain employs TRBV28 and TRBJ1-5; D remains unclear. Trimming took off 5 bases at V and 10 bases at J, with 9 bases between the two ends. CDR1 is MDHEN, CDR2 SYDVKM, per germline. This CDR3 has 11 amino acids. The CDR3 is CASSDTKPQHF. CDR3 DNA: TGTGCCAGCAGTGACACGAAACCCCAGCATTTT. Variable domain in full (rest from reference TRBV28 and TRBJ1-5): DVKVTQSSRYLVKRTGEKVFLECVQDMDHENMFWYRQDPGLGLRLIYFSYDVKMKEKGDIPEGYSVSREKKERFSLILESASTNQTSMYLCASSDTKPQHFGDGTRLSIL.

V gene TRBV7-7 combines with J gene TRBJ2-3, with TRBD1 matching 8 bases. Germline CDR1 SSHAT, CDR2 FNYEAQ (reference sequence). The CDR3 sequence is 16 residues long. The V and J ends lost 1 base and 5 bases, in that order; junction bases with no gene match: 8. Here the CDR3 DNA reads TGTGCCAGCAGCTTAGGGCCAGGGGGCGTGGTAGATACGCAGTATTTT. Translated: CASSLGPGGVVDTQYF.

The gene calls are TRBV5-5 and TRBJ1-2; tentatively, D is TRBD1 (6 bases). The germline gives CDR1 SGHKS, CDR2 YYEKEE (reference sequence). Trimming removed 4 bases at V and 0 bases at J, with 13 bases between. This CDR3 contains 15 residues. CDR3: CASSPTGATNYGYTF. In nucleotides, the CDR3 is TGTGCCAGCAGCCCTACGGGGGCTACTAACTATGGCTACACCTTC. Full variable domain (rest looked up from reference TRBV5-5 and TRBJ1-2): DAGVTQSPTHLIKTRGQQVTLRCSPISGHKSVSWYQQVLGQGPQFIFQYYEKEERGRGNFPDRFSARQFPNYSSELNVNALLLGDSALYLCASSPTGATNYGYTFGSGTRLTVV.

V is TRBV6-1 and J is TRBJ1-2; unclear D gene. Germline lookup yields CDR1 MNHNS and CDR2 SASEGT. The CDR3 is 16 residues long. Deletions cut 1 base from V and 5 bases from J, with 17 bases between. As DNA, the CDR3 is TGTGCCAGCAGTGAAGAATCGGGCGCCCGGCGGTATGGCTACACCTTC. Its translation: CASSEESGARRYGYTF.

This chain links TRBV28 with TRBJ2-7; TRBD1 aligns across 8 bases. This CDR3 has 15 amino acids. V lost 1 base, J lost 4 bases, and 6 bases stayed unmatched. Germline CDR1 MDHEN, CDR2 SYDVKM. The CDR3 DNA reads as TGTGCCAGCAGTTTATCCGGACAGGGTAATTACGAGCAGTACTTC. Residues: CASSLSGQGNYEQYF.

This clone was seen a single time. The chain carries TRBV4-1 and TRBJ2-7, with D tentatively TRBD1 (5 bases). V was trimmed by 3 bases and J by 2 bases, leaving 14 bases between them. The germline V gene has CDR1 MGHRA and CDR2 YSYEKL. The CDR3 loop spans 15 amino acids. The CDR3 region is CASSQQQVGPYEQYF. Here the CDR3 DNA reads TGCGCCAGCAGCCAGCAACAGGTGGGGCCCTACGAGCAGTACTTC.

A few counts support this clone. This chain uses TRBV7-2 with TRBJ2-1, with 10 positions matching TRBD2. V trimming: 3 bases; J trimming: 5 bases; junction bases outside the gene matches: 7. There are 16 residues in the CDR3. The germline V gene encodes CDR1 SGHTA and CDR2 FQGNSA. The CDR3 region has the DNA TGTGCCAGCAGCTTTTCTAGCGGGAGAGTCAACAATGAGCAGTTCTTC. It is translated as CASSFSSGRVNNEQFF.

This clone was counted many times. The chain links TRBV5-8 to TRBJ1-5; 8 bases are shared with TRBD1. V gave up 7 bases and J gave up 6 bases; unmatched junction bases: 18. Per the germline V gene, CDR1 is SGHTS and CDR2 is YDEGEE. The length of the CDR3 is 17 residues. CDR3 nucleotides: TGTGCCAGCCGTACCGGGACAGGCCCTTATGGGAGTCAGCCCCAGCATTTT. Residues: CASRTGTGPYGSQPQHF.

Details on this clone: This sample also contains other DNA sequences that code for the same CDR3. The chain joins TRBV5-4 to TRBJ2-6; possible D gene TRBD2, 6 bases. Germline loops: CDR1 SGHNT, CDR2 YYREEE (reference sequence). Deletions cut 4 bases from V and 1 base from J, with 9 bases between. The CDR3 covers 15 residues. CDR3 region: CASSLGGSGANVLTF. For the CDR3, the DNA is TGTGCCAGCAGCCTGGGGGGTTCTGGGGCCAACGTCCTGACTTTC.